One sample yielded the 13 T cell receptor beta chains listed below, sequenced in a study of blood T cell repertoires in COVID-19 (dated by TCRdb to the early 2020s). The library was produced with the immunoSEQ multiplex PCR assay. TCRdb provides this immuneACCESS table in a form limited to in-frame rearrangements. Some clones are lacking; in checked studies, under half of them reflect an unresolved V gene, and why the rest are absent is not known. Recorded for this sample are about 280,000 clones; more than 80% of them occurred a single time. The leading ten clones occupy around 3% of the sample. The sequencing sample was made of peripheral blood. Receptor source: a woman younger than 45 with active or convalescent COVID-19.

This clone was recorded once. J is TRBJ2-2 and V is TRBV13; D remains unclear. The CDR3 consists of 15 residues. CDR1 and CDR2 (germline): PRHDT, FYEKMQ (reference sequence). The V and J ends lost 5 bases and 0 bases respectively, with 10 bases between them. In nucleotides, the CDR3 is TGTGCCAGCAGCCCCACTGGTGCGAACACCGGGGAGCTGTTTTTT. It specifies CASSPTGANTGELFF.

The rearrangement joins TRBV18 to TRBJ1-2; D not certain. Trimming stripped 2 bases from V and 13 bases from J, with 14 bases between. The CDR3 is 12 residues long. Germline values: CDR1 KGHSH, CDR2 LQKENI. DNA for the CDR3: TGTGCCAGCTCACCAGGTGTGAGGGTTCCCACCTTC. It yields the protein CASSPGVRVPTF. The full variable domain, with the rest looked up from reference TRBV18 and TRBJ1-2, is NAGVMQNPRHLVRRRGQEARLRCSPMKGHSHVYWYRQLPEEGLKFMVYLQKENIIDESGMPKERFSAEFPKEGPSILRIQQVVRGDSAAYFCASSPGVRVPTFGSGTRLTVV.

This clone was picked up one time. The chain joins TRBV19 to TRBJ2-7; 7 bases fit TRBD1. From germline, CDR1 is LNHDA and CDR2 SQIVND (reference sequence). V lost 3 bases and J lost 1; bases outside the gene matches: 3. The CDR3 length is 14 residues. The CDR3 reads CASSIMDRSYEQYF. The CDR3 nucleotides are TGTGCCAGTAGTATCATGGACAGGTCCTACGAGCAGTACTTC.

V and J are TRBV30 and TRBJ1-4; maybe TRBD1 (5 bases). The CDR3 is 13 amino acids. V was shortened by 2 bases and J by 12 bases, with 16 bases between the two germline ends. Looked up from germline, CDR1 is GTSNPN and CDR2 is SVGIG (reference sequence). This CDR3 is CAWSPNLKGQLFF. For the CDR3, the DNA is TGTGCCTGGAGTCCAAACTTGAAGGGGCAACTGTTTTTT.

A single count supports this clone. J is TRBJ2-7 and V is TRBV7-8, with D possibly being TRBD1 (7 bases). Germline assignment: CDR1 SGHVS and CDR2 FQNEAQ. The CDR3 has 14 amino acids. Trimming cost V 3 bases and J 6 bases, with 15 bases left between them. CDR3 amino acids: CASSLRGQKTEQYF. The CDR3 DNA sequence: TGTGCCAGCAGCTTGCGGGGACAGAAGACCGAGCAGTACTTC.

The CDR3, as DNA: TGTGCCAGCAGGGGGGGGGACACTCTAGCCAAAAACATTCAGTACTTC. It codes for CASRGGDTLAKNIQYF. The rearrangement links TRBV28 to TRBJ2-4; tentatively, D is TRBD2 (7 bases). This CDR3 region has 16 residues. With 6 bases removed from V and 0 bases from J, the gap between germline ends came to 15 bases. CDR1 MDHEN and CDR2 SYDVKM come from the germline V gene.

The V and J genes are TRBV4-1 and TRBJ1-5, with 7 bases matching TRBD1. The CDR3 has 14 amino acids. Trimming at V came to 2 bases and at J to 7 bases, leaving 5 bases not matched to a gene. Per germline, CDR1 MGHRA and CDR2 YSYEKL. Here the CDR3 DNA reads TGCGCCAGCAGCCAATGGGACAGTACCCAGCCCCAGCATTTT. The encoded protein is CASSQWDSTQPQHF.

This clone has just a few counts. This CDR3 is CASSQDPGRVAEAFF. The CDR3 coding sequence is TGCGCCAGCAGCCAAGATCCGGGTCGTGTGGCTGAAGCTTTCTTT. The rearrangement joins TRBV4-3 to TRBJ1-1, with D uncertain. V gave up 0 bases and J gave up 6 bases, with 14 bases separating them. The CDR3 is 15 amino acids. Germline V CDR1 and CDR2: LGHNA, YSLEER.

The chain combines TRBV15 with TRBJ1-2; 10 bases match TRBD1. V dropped 2 bases and J dropped 7; count of bases not matched to a gene: 10. Germline CDR1 is LNHNV and CDR2 is YYDKDF (reference sequence). This CDR3 comprises 16 residues. CDR3 residues: CATSRSFGTGVSGYTF. The CDR3 DNA is TGTGCCACCAGCAGATCCTTCGGGACAGGGGTTTCTGGCTACACCTTC.

The chain joins TRBV7-2 to TRBJ2-3; D unresolved. V gave up 2 bases and J gave up 0 bases, with 6 bases separating them. Per the germline V gene, CDR1 is SGHTA and CDR2 is FQGNSA. CDR3 length: 14 residues. The CDR3 region is CASSLLGSTDTQYF. In DNA form, the CDR3 reads TGTGCCAGCAGCTTACTAGGAAGCACAGATACGCAGTATTTT.

J is TRBJ2-1 and V is TRBV10-3; weak D call: TRBD1 (5 bases). From germline, CDR1 is ENHRY and CDR2 SYGVKD. Trimming removed 3 bases at V and 2 bases at J, with 5 bases between. The CDR3 runs to 13 residues. CDR3 sequence (DNA): TGTGCCATCAGTGACAGGGCCTACAATGAGCAGTTCTTC. Translating gives CAISDRAYNEQFF.

The chain employs TRBV10-3 and TRBJ1-2; possible D gene TRBD1, 6 bases. Germline assignment: CDR1 ENHRY and CDR2 SYGVKD. This CDR3 region has 12 residues. With 4 bases removed from V and 8 bases from J, the gap between germline ends came to 11 bases. The CDR3 region has the DNA TGTGCCATCAGTGGATACAGGGACGGCTACACCTTC. It codes for CAISGYRDGYTF.

J is TRBJ1-1 and V is TRBV29-1; 7 nucleotides align to TRBD1. CDR1 and CDR2 from the germline V gene are SQVTM and ANQGSEA. This CDR3 is 13 amino acids long. The V segment lost 3 bases and the J segment 1 base; nucleotides outside the gene matches: 2. The CDR3 is CSVDRTGNTEAFF. Here the CDR3 DNA reads TGCAGCGTTGATCGGACAGGGAACACTGAAGCTTTCTTT. The full variable domain, its missing parts supplied by reference TRBV29-1 and TRBJ1-1, is SAVISQKPSRDICQRGTSLTIQCQVDSQVTMMFWYRQQPGQSLTLIATANQGSEATYESGFVIDKFPISRPNLTFSTLTVSNMSPEDSSIYLCSVDRTGNTEAFFGQGTRLTVV.